These 27 T cell receptor beta chains originate from one sample sequenced in a study of regulatory T cells in long-lasting Graves disease. The TCR beta library used iRepertoire HTBI primers with Arm-PCR amplification of CDR3. Each CDR3 protein is one row after TCRdb ran MiXCR on the multiplex PCR reads. The repertoire includes 650,000 to 700,000 distinct CDR3 sequences, approximately 29% of them detected once, and under 55% sits in the top ten. Time point specified: persistent/refractory GD, antithyroid drugs over 5 years with positive TRAb. Following extraction of RNA from PBMCs, that RNA was used to make the TCR library. The sample in question was peripheral blood mononuclear cells (PBMCs), obtained when the disease was refractory, from a patient treated with antithyroid drugs. The receptors derive from a female donor with Graves disease.

This clonotype showed up just a few times. CDR3 residues: CASSLGRVSEKLFF. CDR3 in DNA: TGCGCCAGCAGCTTGGGCAGAGTGAGTGAAAAACTGTTTTTT. V usage is TRBV5-1 and J usage is TRBJ1-4; D remains ambiguous. The V and J ends lost 0 bases and 7 bases respectively, with 10 bases between them. This CDR3 is 14 amino acids long. Germline CDR1 and CDR2: SGHRS and YFSETQ.

There are a few counts of this clonotype. V usage is TRBV6-1 and J usage is TRBJ1-2; D is undetermined. CDR1 and CDR2 (germline): MNHNS, SASEGT. CDR3 size: 13 residues. V lost 2 bases and J lost 4, with 8 bases in between. The CDR3 loop is CASSESRAYGYTF. CDR3 coding DNA: TGTGCCAGCAGTGAATCGAGGGCCTATGGCTACACCTTC.

This chain links TRBV12-5 with TRBJ1-2, with TRBD1 matching 7 bases. There are 17 residues in the CDR3. Trimming took 0 bases from V and 14 from J; bases not matched to a gene: 21. CDR1 and CDR2 (germline): LGHNT, FRNRAP. The CDR3 protein is CASGLVPRTGEDLRKTF. CDR3 coding DNA: TGTGCTAGTGGTTTGGTACCCCGGACAGGAGAAGACCTAAGAAAGACCTTC.

This clonotype was detected ten times or more. The V and J genes are TRBV28 and TRBJ2-7; no reliable D call. Germline V lookup: CDR1 MDHEN, CDR2 SYDVKM. Trimming took off 3 bases at V and 7 bases at J, with 16 bases between the two ends. The CDR3 runs 14 residues. As DNA, the CDR3 is TGTGCCAGCAGTTTGGTTAGGGCTGGGTTGGAGCAGTACTTC. Amino acid sequence: CASSLVRAGLEQYF.

The CDR3 spells CASHVRLAGRREETQYF. CDR3 coding DNA: TGTGCCAGCCATGTCCGACTAGCGGGAAGAAGGGAAGAGACCCAGTACTTC. The chain has TRBV27 and TRBJ2-5, with 11 positions matching TRBD2. The germline V gene encodes CDR1 MNHEY and CDR2 SMNVEV (reference sequence). This CDR3 spans 17 amino acids. J gave up 3 bases and V 8 bases, and 14 bases lay outside the gene matches.

This clonotype was seen only a few times. The chain combines TRBV20-1 with TRBJ1-6; perhaps TRBD1 as D (5 bases). Germline CDR1 is DFQATT and CDR2 is SNEGSKA (reference sequence). This CDR3 contains 13 residues. Trimming shortened V by 6 bases and J by 8 bases, and 14 bases separated the two germline ends. The CDR3 DNA follows: TGCAGTGCCCATCCAGGGTGGGATTCACCCCTCCACTTT. The encoded protein is CSAHPGWDSPLHF.

This chain uses TRBV27 with TRBJ1-5, with 7 bases identical to TRBD1. The CDR3 loop spans 15 amino acids. Germline V gene lookup returns CDR1 MNHEY and CDR2 SMNVEV (reference sequence). J was trimmed by 7 bases and V by 0 bases; bases with no gene match: 6. The CDR3 sequence: CASSLSIGGRQPQHF. CDR3 in DNA: TGTGCCAGCAGTTTATCGATAGGGGGCCGGCAGCCCCAGCATTTT.

The rearrangement uses TRBV3-1 and TRBJ2-7, with 7 bases that match TRBD2. Germline trimming cut 5 bases from V and 5 bases from J; bases unmatched to any gene: 9. CDR1 and CDR2 (germline): LGHDT, YNNKEL (reference sequence). The length of the CDR3 is 14 residues. Here the CDR3 reads CASSSWGGDHEQYF. The CDR3 DNA is TGTGCCAGCAGCTCCTGGGGGGGAGATCACGAGCAGTACTTC.

This sequence joins TRBV12-3 or TRBV12-4 and TRBJ2-1, with 12 bases that match TRBD2. After removal of 6 bases from V and 8 bases from J, the junction contained 5 bases not matched to a gene. This CDR3 region has 14 residues. CDR3 DNA: TGTGCCAGCAGACCTAGCGGGAGGGCCGATGAGCAGTTCTTC. Amino acid sequence: CASRPSGRADEQFF.

This clonotype was detected a few times. The CDR3 protein is CASSLIPTEAFF. In DNA form, the CDR3 reads TGTGCCAGCAGCCTAATCCCGACTGAAGCTTTCTTT. V usage is TRBV12-3 or TRBV12-4 and J usage is TRBJ1-1; unclear D gene. The CDR3 spans 12 residues. The V end lost 6 bases, the J end lost 5 bases, and 10 bases lay between the germline ends.

This rearrangement joins TRBV6-1 to TRBJ2-7; 13 bases agree with TRBD2. The CDR3 loop spans 15 amino acids. Germline CDR1 MNHNS, CDR2 SASEGT. V lost 2 bases to trimming and J lost 4 bases; unmatched junction nucleotides: 2. The CDR3 region is CASSEPGLAGYEQYF. DNA of the CDR3: TGTGCCAGCAGTGAACCGGGACTAGCGGGGTACGAGCAGTACTTC.

The sample holds many counts of this clonotype. This chain links TRBV6-1 with TRBJ2-5, with D unclear. The CDR3 is 11 amino acids. The V and J ends lost 6 bases and 5 bases respectively, with 7 bases between them. Germline V gene sequence: CDR1 MNHNS, CDR2 SASEGT. The CDR3 reads CASRYVETQYF. DNA for the CDR3: TGTGCCAGCAGATATGTGGAGACCCAGTACTTC.

The chain joins TRBV6-1 to TRBJ1-5; perhaps TRBD1 as D (6 bases). This CDR3 is 16 amino acids long. V dropped 2 bases and J dropped 4 bases, with 15 bases sitting between them. The germline V gene encodes CDR1 MNHNS and CDR2 SASEGT. CDR3 bases: TGTGCCAGCAGTGAAATCAGGGGTTGGGGGAATCAGCCCCAGCATTTT. Protein: CASSEIRGWGNQPQHF.

The genes are TRBV25-1 and TRBJ1-4; D might be TRBD1 (6 bases). V was clipped by 1 base and J by 4 bases, with 16 bases between them. From germline, CDR1 is MGHDK and CDR2 SYGVNS. The length of the CDR3 is 17 residues. CDR3 sequence reads: CASSEFRSGAFNEKLFF. The CDR3 coding sequence is TGTGCCAGCAGTGAATTCCGGTCAGGGGCCTTTAATGAAAAACTGTTTTTT.

The chain joins TRBV5-1 to TRBJ2-1; 7 bases are shared with TRBD2. CDR1 is SGHRS and CDR2 is YFSETQ in the germline V gene. The CDR3 has 12 residues. J was trimmed by 6 bases and V by 4 bases; bases with no gene match: 1. Here the CDR3 DNA reads TGCGCCAGCAGCCCTAGCGGCAATGAGCAGTTCTTC. Its protein is CASSPSGNEQFF.

The chain employs TRBV5-1 and TRBJ1-4; D uncertain. This CDR3 region has 15 residues. The V and J ends lost 0 bases and 3 bases respectively, with 9 bases between them. Per germline, CDR1 SGHRS and CDR2 YFSETQ. The CDR3 sequence: CASSLDQLANEKLFF. As DNA, the CDR3 is TGCGCCAGCAGCTTGGACCAACTGGCTAATGAAAAACTGTTTTTT.

In this sample, this clonotype turned up many times. This chain joins TRBV27 and TRBJ1-1; possible D gene TRBD1, 5 bases. Trimming removed 2 bases from V and 10 bases from J, with 17 bases in between. CDR1 is MNHEY and CDR2 is SMNVEV in the germline V gene (reference sequence). The CDR3 consists of 14 residues. In DNA, the CDR3 is TGTGCCAGCAGTTTACTCCCAGGCCTAAGGGGAGCTTTCTTT. This codes for CASSLLPGLRGAFF.

The chain carries TRBV28 and TRBJ1-2, with 8 bases matching TRBD1. The CDR3 runs to 14 residues. V lost 3 bases to trimming and J lost 4 bases; unmatched junction nucleotides: 4. The V gene's germline CDR1 is MDHEN and CDR2 SYDVKM. The CDR3 DNA follows: TGTGCCAGCAGTTTTTCAGGGGGCGGCTATGGCTACACCTTC. Protein product: CASSFSGGGYGYTF.

The CDR3 sequence is CASSQGWGAAKAYEQYF. The CDR3 region has the DNA TGCGCCAGCAGCCAGGGATGGGGGGCAGCCAAAGCCTACGAGCAGTACTTC. The V and J genes are TRBV4-1 and TRBJ2-7; D is perhaps TRBD1 or TRBD2 (6 bases each). Trimming took 3 bases from V and 2 from J, leaving 20 bases between them. Germline V CDR1 and CDR2: MGHRA, YSYEKL. CDR3 length: 17 amino acids.

The V gene is TRBV6-1, the J gene TRBJ1-1; D gene ambiguous. Germline assignment: CDR1 MNHNS and CDR2 SASEGT. Trimming shortened V by 6 bases and J by 0 bases, and 11 bases separated the two germline ends. CDR3 length equals 14 residues. The DNA for the CDR3 is TGTGCCAGCAGACCCCATCTAATGAACACTGAAGCTTTCTTT. Its translation is CASRPHLMNTEAFF.

This chain joins TRBV6-1 and TRBJ1-5; D gene unclear. The CDR3 sequence is 18 residues long. CDR1 MNHNS and CDR2 SASEGT come from the germline V gene. Between the trimmed V and J ends, which lost 2 bases and 0 bases, there was a span of 17 bases. The CDR3 coding sequence is TGTGCCAGCAGTGAACTGCAGATTTGGGGTTATAGCAATCAGCCCCAGCATTTT. Encoded protein: CASSELQIWGYSNQPQHF.

This clonotype was seen only a few times. This chain links TRBV15 with TRBJ1-2; D perhaps matches TRBD1 (5 bases). Per the germline V gene, CDR1 is LNHNV and CDR2 is YYDKDF (reference sequence). The CDR3 totals 14 residues. V was shortened by 3 bases and J by 1 base, with 9 bases between the two germline ends. The CDR3 region has the DNA TGTGCCACCAGCAGGTCCCAGGGTAACTATGGCTACACCTTC. As protein: CATSRSQGNYGYTF.

This clonotype has ten or more counts. This sequence joins TRBV6-1 and TRBJ1-4, with a possible D match to TRBD1 (6 bases). There are 15 residues in the CDR3. Germline loops: CDR1 MNHNS, CDR2 SASEGT. The germline V and J ends were trimmed by 4 bases and 0 bases, with 9 bases remaining between them. CDR3 in amino acids: CASSAEGATNEKLFF. The DNA for the CDR3 is TGTGCCAGCAGTGCCGAGGGGGCAACTAATGAAAAACTGTTTTTT.

The chain combines TRBV7-9 with TRBJ1-4, with D possibly matching TRBD1 (5 bases). Germline V lookup: CDR1 SEHNR, CDR2 FQNEAQ (reference sequence). There are 15 residues in the CDR3. V was shortened by 5 bases and J by 5 bases, with 15 bases between the two germline ends. CDR3 loop: CASSQGRDGNEKLFF. CDR3 DNA: TGTGCCAGCAGCCAAGGGCGGGACGGGAATGAAAAACTGTTTTTT.

This clonotype was seen only a few times. The V call is TRBV7-6, the J call TRBJ1-3, with D tentatively TRBD1 (5 bases). The germline V gene has CDR1 SGHVS and CDR2 FNYEAQ. Trimming stripped 6 bases from V and 0 bases from J, with 21 bases between. There are 18 residues in the CDR3. DNA for the CDR3: TGTGCCAGCAGTTCCGATTCCGGGGGAAGACACTCTGGAAACACCATATATTTT. It yields the protein CASSSDSGGRHSGNTIYF.

The chain carries TRBV10-1 and TRBJ2-2; unclear D gene. Trimming removed 7 bases from V and 6 bases from J, with 15 bases in between. The CDR3 is 14 residues long. Germline values: CDR1 WNHNN, CDR2 SYGVQD (reference sequence). The DNA for the CDR3 is TGCGCCAGCATAGTACTAAATGACGCCGGGGAGCTGTTTTTT. This codes for CASIVLNDAGELFF.

This clonotype has just a few counts. The chain joins TRBV25-1 to TRBJ1-1; D may be TRBD1 (5 bases). The germline V gene has CDR1 MGHDK and CDR2 SYGVNS. This CDR3 contains 14 residues. V was pared by 1 base and J by 5 bases, with 11 bases between. CDR3 coding DNA: TGTGCCAGCAGTGAATTTATAGGGGAGACTGAAGCTTTCTTT. This encodes CASSEFIGETEAFF.